This paragraph covers one T cell receptor (beta chain) sequence. The antigen remains undetermined. Naivety among CD8 cells was defined by CD45RO negativity and positive CCR7 selection, thereby excluding terminally differentiated effector memory CD45RA+ cells. Study donors comprised healthy, HIV-negative adults devoid of recent acute infection or vaccination. Germline loops: CDR1 SNHLY, CDR2 FYNNEI. The CDR3 contains 11 residues. V shed 11 bases and J shed 4 bases, with 11 bases lying between them. Sorted-subset replicate PCR reactions contained 150 to 200 ng DNA, corresponding to tens of thousands of T cell genomes. The repertoire was sequenced with immunoSEQ multiplex PCR; TCRdb's copy has only in-frame clones and lacks some. The sample lists more than 2 million clones, about 95% seen once, with about 1.1% in the top ten. These data come from a study of shared clonotypes between healthy human individuals. Whole-study results and caveats: It was only blood that was sampled, and tissue repertoires likely differ.

The TCR originated in a man aged 18 to 29 in good health. The specimen was naive CD8+ T cells sorted from blood. This chain uses TRBV2 with TRBJ2-5; tentatively, D is TRBD1 or TRBD2 (6 bases each). This CDR3 is CAEGGLETQYF. CDR3 in DNA: TGTGCCGAGGGGGGATTAGAGACCCAGTACTTC.